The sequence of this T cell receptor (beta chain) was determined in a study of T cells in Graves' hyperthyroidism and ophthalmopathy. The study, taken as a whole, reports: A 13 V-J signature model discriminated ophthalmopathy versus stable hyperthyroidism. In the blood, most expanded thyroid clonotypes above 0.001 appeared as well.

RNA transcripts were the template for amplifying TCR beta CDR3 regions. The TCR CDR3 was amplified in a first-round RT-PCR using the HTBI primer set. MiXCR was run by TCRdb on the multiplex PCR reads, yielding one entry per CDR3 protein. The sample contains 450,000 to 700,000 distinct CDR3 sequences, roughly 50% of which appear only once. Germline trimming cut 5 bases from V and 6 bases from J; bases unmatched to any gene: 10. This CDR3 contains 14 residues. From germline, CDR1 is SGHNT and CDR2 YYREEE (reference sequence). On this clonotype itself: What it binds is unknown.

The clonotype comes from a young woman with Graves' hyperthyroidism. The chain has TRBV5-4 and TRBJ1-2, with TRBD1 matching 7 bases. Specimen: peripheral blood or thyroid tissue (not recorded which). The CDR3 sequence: CASSATGTVDGYTF. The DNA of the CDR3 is TGTGCCAGCAGTGCTACCGGGACAGTGGATGGCTACACCTTC.